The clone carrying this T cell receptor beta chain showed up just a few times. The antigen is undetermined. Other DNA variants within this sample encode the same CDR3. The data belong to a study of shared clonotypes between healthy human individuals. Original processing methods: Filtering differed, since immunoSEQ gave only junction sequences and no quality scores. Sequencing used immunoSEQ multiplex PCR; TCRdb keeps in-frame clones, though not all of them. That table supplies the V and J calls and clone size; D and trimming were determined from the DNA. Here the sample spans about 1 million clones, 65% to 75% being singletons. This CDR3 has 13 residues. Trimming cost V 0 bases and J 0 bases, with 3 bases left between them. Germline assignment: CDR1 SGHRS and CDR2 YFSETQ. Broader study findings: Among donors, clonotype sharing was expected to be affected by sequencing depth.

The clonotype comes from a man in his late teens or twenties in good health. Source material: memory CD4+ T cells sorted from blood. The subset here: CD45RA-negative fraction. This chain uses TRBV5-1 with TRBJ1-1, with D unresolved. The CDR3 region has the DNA TGCGCCAGCAGCTTGGTAGTGAACACTGAAGCTTTCTTT. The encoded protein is CASSLVVNTEAFF.